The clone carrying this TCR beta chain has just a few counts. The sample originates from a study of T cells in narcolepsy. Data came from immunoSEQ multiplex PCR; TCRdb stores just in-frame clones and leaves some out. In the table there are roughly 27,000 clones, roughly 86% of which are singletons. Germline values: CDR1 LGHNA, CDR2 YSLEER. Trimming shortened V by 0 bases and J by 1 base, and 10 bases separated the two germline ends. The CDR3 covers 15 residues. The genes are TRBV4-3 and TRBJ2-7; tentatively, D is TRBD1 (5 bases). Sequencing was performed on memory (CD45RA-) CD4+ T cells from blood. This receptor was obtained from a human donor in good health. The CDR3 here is CASSQEGTGSYEQYF. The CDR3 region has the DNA TGCGCCAGCAGCCAAGAGGGAACAGGTTCCTACGAGCAGTACTTC.